The sequence of this T cell receptor beta chain was determined in a study of control samples from healthy donors and cancer patients. The method was immunoSEQ multiplex PCR; TCRdb's version includes in-frame clones alone and lacks a portion of them. The table shows 150,000 to 200,000 clones, with 91% occurring only once. V was clipped by 0 bases and J by 6 bases, with 9 bases between them. Germline V gene data show CDR1 as SEHNR and CDR2 as FQNEAQ (reference sequence). This CDR3 region has 15 residues. Input material: blood. The sequence was collected from a woman aged 30 to 39 in good health. This chain links TRBV7-9 with TRBJ1-6; possibly TRBD1 for D (6 bases). CDR3 nucleotides: TGTGCCAGCAGCTTAGCAGGGACATCTAATTCACCCCTCCACTTT. As protein: CASSLAGTSNSPLHF. Based on the CDR3 plus reference TRBV7-9 and TRBJ1-6, the full variable domain is DTGVSQNPRHKITKRGQNVTFRCDPISEHNRLYWYRQTLGQGPEFLTYFQNEAQLEKSRLLSDRFSAERPKGSFSTLEIQRTEQGDSAMYLCASSLAGTSNSPLHFGNGTRLTVT.